Listed below are T cell receptor beta chains from one sample, sequenced in a study of cytomegalovirus exposure and HLA in healthy donors. Sequencing was performed with immunoSEQ multiplex PCR; in TCRdb, only in-frame clones are kept and a portion is missing. The data show around 93,000 clones, with roughly 63% seen just once and about 5.5% held by the top ten. Sequenced input: PBMCs. These receptors all stem from a boy aged 5-17 years in good health and CMV-seropositive. Both conserved end residues are part of each CDR3. D genes are given only for firm matches. Size is stated for part of the rows, as once, few or many counts, or as a class when the clone is expanded.

d_gene	v_gene	j_gene	abundance	CDR3aa	CDR3nt
TRBD1	TRBV6-5	TRBJ2-6	NA	CASSSGTVGANVLTF	TGTGCCAGCAGTTCCGGGACAGTGGGGGCCAACGTCCTGACTTTC
NA	TRBV1	TRBJ1-2	once	CTSSQANWTGAGYTF	TGCACCAGCAGCCAAGCTAATTGGACAGGGGCAGGCTACACCTTC
NA	TRBV7-2	TRBJ2-7	once	CASSLRVGGNYEQYF	TGTGCCAGCAGCCTAAGGGTAGGGGGAAACTACGAGCAGTACTTC
TRBD2	TRBV9	TRBJ2-3	NA	CASSVGTSGRTDTQYF	TGTGCCAGCAGCGTAGGGACTAGCGGCCGCACAGATACGCAGTATTTT
NA	TRBV5-6	TRBJ1-2	NA	CASSQYREGFFDGYPF	TGTGCCAGCAGCCAGTACAGGGAAGGCTTTTTCGATGGCTACCCCTTC
NA	TRBV30	TRBJ2-5	NA	CAWSRLGGRGQETQYF	TGTGCCTGGAGTCGTTTGGGGGGGCGCGGGCAAGAGACCCAGTACTTC
TRBD1	TRBV6-1	TRBJ1-3	NA	CASGETGGNTIYF	TGTGCCAGCGGCGAGACAGGGGGAAACACCATATATTTT
TRBD2	TRBV5-8	TRBJ2-3	NA	CASSRRGNTDTQYF	TGTGCCAGCAGCCGGCGGGGGAACACAGATACGCAGTATTTT
TRBD1	TRBV6-1	TRBJ2-3	few	CASKEGAHSDTQYF	TGTGCCAGCAAAGAGGGGGCGCATTCAGATACGCAGTATTTT
TRBD2	TRBV7-9	TRBJ2-2	NA	CASSESTSRNTGELFF	TGTGCCAGCAGCGAGTCGACTAGCAGGAACACCGGGGAGCTGTTTTTT
NA	TRBV6-5	TRBJ1-3	once	CASSYRTLSSGNTIYF	TGTGCCAGCAGTTACAGAACCCTCAGCTCTGGAAACACCATATATTTT
TRBD1	TRBV2	TRBJ1-1	NA	CATRQEGAGNTEAFF	TGTGCCACAAGGCAGGAGGGGGCCGGGAACACTGAAGCTTTCTTT
TRBD1	TRBV6-6	TRBJ1-1	NA	CASRRQGAEAFF	TGTGCCAGCAGACGACAGGGGGCGGAAGCTTTCTTT
NA	TRBV5-1	TRBJ1-1	few	CASSLDFEVGEAFF	TGCGCCAGCAGCTTGGACTTCGAGGTCGGTGAAGCTTTCTTT
TRBD1	TRBV5-6	TRBJ2-1	few	CASSFVGTGSNNEQFF	TGTGCCAGCAGCTTCGTTGGGACAGGGTCTAACAATGAGCAGTTCTTC
NA	TRBV20-1	TRBJ1-1	NA	CSLRDCEAFF	TGCAGTTTGCGGGATTGTGAAGCTTTCTTT
TRBD1	TRBV9	TRBJ1-5	NA	CASSVTGGGQPQHF	TGTGCCAGCAGCGTAACAGGGGGCGGTCAGCCCCAGCATTTT
NA	TRBV7-9	TRBJ1-1	few	CASSPPGFAYNTEAFF	TGTGCCAGCAGCCCTCCGGGGTTCGCCTATAACACTGAAGCTTTCTTT
TRBD1	TRBV6-5	TRBJ1-5	NA	CASSYRQGGNQPQHF	TGTGCCAGCAGTTACCGACAGGGCGGCAATCAGCCCCAGCATTTT
TRBD2	TRBV6-6	TRBJ2-1	once	CASSYSGGRAGNEQFF	TGTGCCAGCAGTTACTCTGGCGGGAGGGCCGGGAATGAGCAGTTCTTC
NA	TRBV5-1	TRBJ1-5	few	CASSISSDQPQHF	TGCGCCAGCAGCATCTCAAGCGATCAGCCCCAGCATTTT
TRBD2	TRBV4-1	TRBJ2-3	NA	CASSQFSGGGDTQYF	TGCGCCAGCAGCCAATTTAGCGGGGGGGGAGATACGCAGTATTTT
TRBD1	TRBV5-4	TRBJ2-2	NA	CASSVRRDRGLTGELFF	TGTGCCAGCAGCGTGCGTCGGGACAGGGGTCTTACCGGGGAGCTGTTTTTT